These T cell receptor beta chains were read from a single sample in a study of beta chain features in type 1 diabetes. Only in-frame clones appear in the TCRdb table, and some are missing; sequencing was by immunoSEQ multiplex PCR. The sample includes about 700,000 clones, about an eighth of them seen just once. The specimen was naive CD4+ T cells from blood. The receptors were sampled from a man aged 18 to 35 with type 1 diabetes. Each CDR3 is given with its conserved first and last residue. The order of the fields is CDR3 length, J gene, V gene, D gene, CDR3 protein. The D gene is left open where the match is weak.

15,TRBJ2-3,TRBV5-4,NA,CASMTTGGREDTQYF
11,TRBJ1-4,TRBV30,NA,CAWSASEKLFF
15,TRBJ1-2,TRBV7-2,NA,CASSQTRSVDYGYTF
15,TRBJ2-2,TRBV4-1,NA,CASSQMTTNTGELFF
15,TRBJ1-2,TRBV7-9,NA,CASSLEAGSNYGYTF
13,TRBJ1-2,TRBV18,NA,CASSPGRDYGYTF
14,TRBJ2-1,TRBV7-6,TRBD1,CASSSWTGDNEQFF
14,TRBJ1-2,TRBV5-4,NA,CASGLGAGRYGYTF
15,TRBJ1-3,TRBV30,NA,CAWRNGPTSGNTIYF
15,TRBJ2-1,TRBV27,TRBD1,CASSLSLQGAIEQFF
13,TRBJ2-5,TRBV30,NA,CAWSVRAEETQYF
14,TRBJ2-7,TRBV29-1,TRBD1,CSVLPGQGTYEQYF
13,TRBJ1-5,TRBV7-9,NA,CASSPVGGEPQHF
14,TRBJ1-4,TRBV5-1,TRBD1,CASSSPGQNEKLFF
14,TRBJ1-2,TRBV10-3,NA,CAISVYREGYGYTF
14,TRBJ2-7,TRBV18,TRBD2,CASSPLAESYEQYF
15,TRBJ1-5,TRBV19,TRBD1,CASSMGRGRNQPQHF
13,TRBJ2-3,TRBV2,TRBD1,CASRGTGTDTQYF